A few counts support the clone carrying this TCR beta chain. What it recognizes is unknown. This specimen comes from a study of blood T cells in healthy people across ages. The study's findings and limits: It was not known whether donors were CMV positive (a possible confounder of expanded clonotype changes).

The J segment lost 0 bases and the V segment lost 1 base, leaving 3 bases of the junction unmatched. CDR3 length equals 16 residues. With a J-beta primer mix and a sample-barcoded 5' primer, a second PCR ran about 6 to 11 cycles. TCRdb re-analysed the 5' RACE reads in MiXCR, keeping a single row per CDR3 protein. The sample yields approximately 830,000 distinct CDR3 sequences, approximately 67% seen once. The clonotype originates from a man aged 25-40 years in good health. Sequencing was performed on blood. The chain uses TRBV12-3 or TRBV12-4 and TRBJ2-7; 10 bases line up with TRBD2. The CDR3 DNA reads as TGTGCCAGCAGTTTAGGGCTAGCGGGGGTCTCCTACGAGCAGTACTTC. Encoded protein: CASSLGLAGVSYEQYF.